Shown below are 32 T cell receptor beta chains from a single sample sequenced in a study of breast tumors, draining lymph nodes, adjacent tissues. A single record per CDR3 protein comes from TCRdb applying MiXCR to the multiplex PCR reads. The sample gives 150,000 to 200,000 distinct CDR3 sequences, around 33% of which show up once; over 3.5% is in the top ten. Breast cancer patients provided tissue from their axillary draining lymph nodes. The material sequenced was axillary lymph node tissue. The receptors stem from a female donor with breast cancer. Some clones in this sample may be carry-over from other donors' samples.

This clonotype was picked up many times. The V call is TRBV19, the J call TRBJ1-5, with a tentative D call TRBD1 (6 bases). There are 17 residues in the CDR3. With 7 bases removed from V and 0 bases from J, the gap between germline ends came to 19 bases. The germline gives CDR1 LNHDA, CDR2 SQIVND (reference sequence). As DNA, the CDR3 is TGTGCCAGTACCCCCCCTCGACCGGGGGCTAGCAATCAGCCCCAGCATTTT. Protein sequence: CASTPPRPGASNQPQHF.

This clonotype came up once. V gene TRBV7-2 combines with J gene TRBJ2-6; D might be TRBD1 (5 bases). Germline CDR1 and CDR2: SGHTA and FQGNSA. The length of the CDR3 is 14 residues. Trimming took 4 bases from V and 4 from J, leaving 8 bases between them. The CDR3 DNA is TGTGCCAGCAGCTGGGGCAGGGGGGCCAACGTCCTGACTTTC. Its translation: CASSWGRGANVLTF. The full variable domain, its missing parts supplied by reference TRBV7-2 and TRBJ2-6, is GAGVSQSPSNKVTEKGKDVELRCDPISGHTALYWYRQSLGQGLEFLIYFQGNSAPDKSGLPSDRFSAERTGGSVSTLTIQRTQQEDSAVYLCASSWGRGANVLTFGAGSRLTVL.

About this clonotype: Because it lacks the conserved phenylalanine or tryptophan at the end, this CDR3 is likely a read error. The J gene is TRBJ1-1, the V gene TRBV20-1; 8 positions agree with TRBD1. The V gene end was trimmed by 3 bases and the J gene end by 8 bases; junction bases not matched to a gene: 2. This CDR3 region has 11 residues. Germline V gene data show CDR1 as DFQATT and CDR2 as SNEGSKA (reference sequence). This CDR3 is CSASRQGEAFL. CDR3 DNA sequence: TGCAGTGCTAGTCGACAGGGGGAAGCTTTCTTA.

This clonotype came up many times. The J gene is TRBJ2-2, the V gene TRBV9, with D uncertain. V lost 4 bases and J 1 base, leaving 14 bases between the germline ends. CDR1 is SGDLS and CDR2 is YYNGEE in the germline V gene. The CDR3 is 16 amino acids. Here the CDR3 DNA reads TGTGCCAGCAGCAACAATAGACACCGGAACACCGGGGAGCTGTTTTTT. The encoded protein is CASSNNRHRNTGELFF.

This clonotype was detected ten times or more. The rearrangement uses TRBV29-1 and TRBJ1-4; a possible D gene is TRBD1 (5 bases). This CDR3 comprises 12 residues. From germline, CDR1 is SQVTM and CDR2 ANQGSEA. The CDR3 coding sequence is TGCAGTGTATCCCGGGGGAATGAAAAACTGTTTTTT. Translating gives CSVSRGNEKLFF.

The chain links TRBV2 to TRBJ2-5; 8 bases fit TRBD1. This CDR3 spans 14 amino acids. V shed 6 bases, J shed 5 bases, and the junction held 8 bases outside the gene matches. CDR1 is SNHLY and CDR2 is FYNNEI in the germline V gene. The CDR3 DNA reads TGTGCCAGCAGGTCCCAGGGGGCAGGGGAGACCCAGTACTTC. Residues: CASRSQGAGETQYF.

V usage is TRBV5-5 and J usage is TRBJ2-5, with D possibly being TRBD2 (6 bases). The CDR3 runs 13 residues. The germline V and J ends were trimmed by 5 bases and 7 bases, with 15 bases remaining between them. Per germline, CDR1 SGHKS and CDR2 YYEKEE (reference sequence). The DNA of the CDR3 is TGTGCCAGCAGGCTTGGGCAGGGAGGGACCCAGTACTTC. Residues: CASRLGQGGTQYF.

This clonotype was counted ten times or more. This rearrangement joins TRBV12-3 or TRBV12-4 to TRBJ2-7; 15 positions match TRBD2. This CDR3 spans 19 amino acids. Trimming removed 8 bases from V and 0 bases from J; junction bases left unmatched: 14. CDR3 nucleotide sequence: TGTGCCAGCGCAACCCGCCGGGGACTAGCGGGAGGAACCTCCTACGAGCAGTACTTC. Translation gives CASATRRGLAGGTSYEQYF.

In this sample, this clonotype turned up many times. The chain joins TRBV7-9 to TRBJ2-7; 9 nucleotides match TRBD1. CDR1 and CDR2 from the germline V gene are SEHNR and FQNEAQ (reference sequence). The CDR3 has 16 residues. The ends lost 6 bases at V and 3 bases at J; junction bases unmatched: 12. CDR3 region: CASSSVDRGLNYEQYF. CDR3 DNA: TGTGCCAGCAGTTCAGTGGACAGGGGTTTAAACTACGAGCAGTACTTC.

The chain joins TRBV2 to TRBJ1-6; TRBD1 aligns across 8 bases. The CDR3 runs to 14 residues. J lost 6 bases, V lost 6 bases, and 4 bases had no gene match. Germline assignment: CDR1 SNHLY and CDR2 FYNNEI. CDR3 in DNA: TGTGCCAGCAGCCGGACAGGGTTTAATTCACCCCTCCACTTT. The encoded protein is CASSRTGFNSPLHF.

This clonotype was picked up many times. The J gene is TRBJ2-5, the V gene TRBV29-1, with D maybe TRBD2 (5 bases). This CDR3 contains 12 residues. Trimming cost V 6 bases and J 4 bases, with 12 bases left between them. The germline gives CDR1 SQVTM, CDR2 ANQGSEA. In DNA form, the CDR3 reads TGCAGCGTGGACCACGGAGGAGAGACCCAGTACTTC. Its protein is CSVDHGGETQYF.

This clonotype came up many times. V and J are TRBV6-1 and TRBJ1-6, with 9 bases identical to TRBD1. The CDR3 runs to 15 residues. V gave up 5 bases and J gave up 7 bases; unmatched junction bases: 6. Germline V gene data show CDR1 as MNHNS and CDR2 as SASEGT. CDR3 nucleotide sequence: TGTGCCAGCAGTTTAATCGACAGGGGGAATTCACCCCTCCACTTT. Translated, it gives CASSLIDRGNSPLHF.

This rearrangement joins TRBV15 to TRBJ1-5, with 7 bases fitting TRBD1. The germline V gene has CDR1 LNHNV and CDR2 YYDKDF (reference sequence). The CDR3 consists of 16 residues. The V gene end was trimmed by 3 bases and the J gene end by 2 bases; junction bases not matched to a gene: 7. This chain's CDR3 is CATSSAQGVGNQPQHF. In nucleotides, the CDR3 is TGTGCCACCAGCAGTGCCCAGGGGGTGGGCAATCAGCCCCAGCATTTT.

This clonotype was observed many times. V gene TRBV6-6 combines with J gene TRBJ2-5; weak D call: TRBD2 (7 bases). This CDR3 comprises 15 residues. Germline V lookup: CDR1 MNHNY, CDR2 SVGAGI (reference sequence). V was shortened by 5 bases and J by 4 bases, with 17 bases between the two germline ends. The DNA of the CDR3 is TGTGCCAGCAGTCACGGGGGCGGGGGAGGAGAGACCCAGTACTTC. It yields the protein CASSHGGGGGETQYF.

This clonotype was seen at least ten times. CDR3 sequence reads: CASSPWSSGANVLTF. In DNA, the CDR3 is TGTGCCAGCAGCCCCTGGTCATCTGGGGCCAACGTCCTGACTTTC. The J gene is TRBJ2-6, the V gene TRBV7-8; D is undetermined. Trimming cost V 5 bases and J 1 base, with 9 bases left between them. The CDR3 runs 15 residues. Germline V CDR1 and CDR2: SGHVS, FQNEAQ.

At least ten counts were recorded for this clonotype. V usage is TRBV11-2 and J usage is TRBJ2-3, with 16 bases fitting TRBD2. The CDR3 length is 18 residues. V shed 5 bases and J 1 base; nucleotides not matched to a gene: 6. Germline CDR1 SGHAT, CDR2 FQNNGV. CDR3 sequence: CASSPGLAGGRGTDTQYF. The CDR3 nucleotides read TGTGCCAGCAGCCCGGGACTAGCGGGGGGGCGGGGCACAGATACGCAGTATTTT.

This clonotype was observed many times. V and J are TRBV25-1 and TRBJ1-5; 7 bases fit TRBD1. CDR1 and CDR2 (germline): MGHDK, SYGVNS. V lost 6 bases and J lost 5; bases outside the gene matches: 7. This CDR3 is 14 amino acids long. CDR3: CASSQTGKDQPQHF. CDR3 nucleotide sequence: TGTGCCAGCAGCCAGACAGGGAAGGATCAGCCCCAGCATTTT. The full variable domain, rest sourced from reference TRBV25-1 and TRBJ1-5, is EADIYQTPRYLVIGTGKKITLECSQTMGHDKMYWYQQDPGMELHLIHYSYGVNSTEKGDLSSESTVSRIRTEHFPLTLESARPSHTSQYLCASSQTGKDQPQHFGDGTRLSIL.

The rearrangement joins TRBV11-2 to TRBJ1-1; possibly TRBD1 for D (6 bases). Trimming stripped 4 bases from V and 1 base from J, with 13 bases between. CDR3 length equals 15 residues. CDR1 SGHAT and CDR2 FQNNGV come from the germline V gene. CDR3 DNA: TGTGCCAGCAGCTCTTTCCCGGACAGGAACACTGAAGCTTTCTTT. Translating gives CASSSFPDRNTEAFF.

This clonotype occurred many times. J is TRBJ1-5 and V is TRBV30, with TRBD1 matching over 10 bases. The CDR3 extends over 14 amino acids. V shed 2 bases and J 8 bases; nucleotides not matched to a gene: 6. Per germline, CDR1 GTSNPN and CDR2 SVGIG (reference sequence). In DNA form, the CDR3 reads TGTGCCTGGAGTCGCGACAGGGGGCGGGAGCCCCAGCATTTT. Amino acid sequence: CAWSRDRGREPQHF.

This clonotype was recorded at least ten times. This chain joins TRBV28 and TRBJ2-1, with 9 bases that match TRBD2. Germline CDR1 is MDHEN and CDR2 is SYDVKM. CDR3 length equals 13 residues. V lost 8 bases to trimming and J lost 7 bases; unmatched junction nucleotides: 6. CDR3 nucleotides: TGTGCCAGCCGCGGGGGGGCCAGGAATGAGCAGTTCTTC. Translating gives CASRGGARNEQFF.

This clonotype occurred a few times. This may be a read error, as it is one base from a much larger clone. The chain has TRBV4-2 and TRBJ2-1, with 9 bases lining up with TRBD2. The CDR3 is made up of 17 amino acids. Germline loops: CDR1 LGHNA, CDR2 YNFKEQ. CDR3 sequence: CANSLITSGRSYNEQFF. CDR3 nucleotide sequence: TGTGCCAACAGCCTCATAACTAGCGGGCGTTCCTACAATGAGCAGTTCTTC.

The gene calls are TRBV7-3 and TRBJ2-1, with TRBD2 matching over 13 bases. Germline values: CDR1 SGHTA, CDR2 FQGTGA. The length of the CDR3 is 17 residues. V lost 5 bases, J lost 7 bases, and 11 bases stayed unmatched. This CDR3 reads CASSPNPLAGGPNEQFF. The CDR3 region has the DNA TGTGCCAGCAGCCCAAACCCACTAGCGGGAGGGCCGAATGAGCAGTTCTTC.

This clonotype was detected ten times or more. V gene TRBV2 combines with J gene TRBJ1-1; D might be TRBD1 (6 bases). The CDR3 is made up of 14 amino acids. Germline assignment: CDR1 SNHLY and CDR2 FYNNEI. The V end was cut by 8 bases, the J end by 3 bases, with 16 bases between. The CDR3 loop reads CASLFDRWDTEAFF. The CDR3 DNA sequence: TGTGCCAGCTTGTTTGACAGGTGGGACACTGAAGCTTTCTTT.

This clonotype has a count of ten or more. This sequence joins TRBV27 and TRBJ1-4, with a tentative D call TRBD1 (6 bases). There are 16 residues in the CDR3. The ends were cut back, 3 bases at V and 3 bases at J, with 14 bases in the middle. Germline V gene data show CDR1 as MNHEY and CDR2 as SMNVEV (reference sequence). The CDR3 DNA reads TGTGCCAGCAGTTTCCTACCGACAGGTCCTAATGAAAAACTGTTTTTT. Translated, it gives CASSFLPTGPNEKLFF.

This clonotype was counted at least ten times. J is TRBJ2-3 and V is TRBV27; TRBD2 might be the D (5 bases). There are 12 residues in the CDR3. The ends were cut back, 8 bases at V and 2 bases at J, with 8 bases in the middle. The germline V gene encodes CDR1 MNHEY and CDR2 SMNVEV (reference sequence). CDR3 nucleotides: TGTGCCAGCCACGGGATCACAGATACGCAGTATTTT. It specifies CASHGITDTQYF.

This clonotype was counted at least ten times. V gene TRBV12-3 or TRBV12-4 combines with J gene TRBJ2-3; TRBD2 matches 14 bases. This CDR3 has 15 amino acids. The V and J ends lost 6 bases and 6 bases, in that order; junction bases with no gene match: 5. CDR3 protein: CASRTTSGGADTQYF. CDR3 DNA: TGTGCCAGCAGAACGACTAGCGGGGGGGCGGATACGCAGTATTTT.

This clonotype was detected ten times or more. This sequence joins TRBV12-3 or TRBV12-4 and TRBJ2-1; 13 nucleotides agree with TRBD2. The V gene end was trimmed by 6 bases and the J gene end by 4 bases; junction bases not matched to a gene: 6. CDR3 size: 16 residues. CDR3 residues: CASRAGTSGDYNEQFF. CDR3 coding DNA: TGTGCCAGCAGAGCCGGGACTAGCGGGGATTACAATGAGCAGTTCTTC.

This clonotype showed up just once. The V and J genes are TRBV5-4 and TRBJ2-3; D not certain. The DNA end lines up better with TRBJ1-5; the J call may be wrong. Germline V CDR1 and CDR2: SGHNT, YYREEE (reference sequence). This CDR3 spans 18 amino acids. In DNA, the CDR3 is TGTGCCAGCAGCTTGGTTATCGGACTAGCGGTTAGCACAGATACGCAGCATTTT. Translating gives CASSLVIGLAVSTDTQHF.

The chain is built from TRBV29-1 and TRBJ2-1; no firm D call. Trimming left V 3 bases short and J 2 bases short, with 11 bases between. Germline CDR1 reads SQVTM; CDR2 reads ANQGSEA. The CDR3 runs 14 residues. CDR3 amino acids: CSVDLGSPYNEQFF. CDR3 bases: TGCAGCGTTGATTTGGGATCTCCCTACAATGAGCAGTTCTTC.

This clonotype was seen ten or more times. The genes are TRBV4-1 and TRBJ2-7; TRBD1 agrees at 9 bases. This CDR3 spans 15 amino acids. J gave up 3 bases and V 0 bases, and 3 bases lay outside the gene matches. CDR1 and CDR2 from the germline V gene are MGHRA and YSYEKL. The CDR3 region is CASSQEMTGGYEQYF. The CDR3 nucleotides are TGCGCCAGCAGCCAAGAGATGACAGGGGGCTACGAGCAGTACTTC.

The sample holds many counts of this clonotype. The chain uses TRBV20-1 and TRBJ2-7, with TRBD2 as a possible D gene (6 bases). Germline lookup yields CDR1 DFQATT and CDR2 SNEGSKA (reference sequence). V lost 6 bases and J 3 bases, leaving 18 bases between the germline ends. This CDR3 is 14 amino acids long. This CDR3 reads CSAHGGESNYEQYF. The DNA of the CDR3 is TGCAGTGCCCACGGCGGGGAATCAAACTACGAGCAGTACTTC.

This clonotype was counted at least ten times. V gene TRBV28 combines with J gene TRBJ1-5; 7 bases align to TRBD1. The trim removed 6 bases at V and 1 base at J, leaving 6 bases unmatched. Germline CDR1 and CDR2: MDHEN and SYDVKM. This CDR3 spans 15 amino acids. In nucleotides, the CDR3 is TGTGCCAGCAGCCCACAGGGGCTCAGCAATCAGCCCCAGCATTTT. As protein: CASSPQGLSNQPQHF.